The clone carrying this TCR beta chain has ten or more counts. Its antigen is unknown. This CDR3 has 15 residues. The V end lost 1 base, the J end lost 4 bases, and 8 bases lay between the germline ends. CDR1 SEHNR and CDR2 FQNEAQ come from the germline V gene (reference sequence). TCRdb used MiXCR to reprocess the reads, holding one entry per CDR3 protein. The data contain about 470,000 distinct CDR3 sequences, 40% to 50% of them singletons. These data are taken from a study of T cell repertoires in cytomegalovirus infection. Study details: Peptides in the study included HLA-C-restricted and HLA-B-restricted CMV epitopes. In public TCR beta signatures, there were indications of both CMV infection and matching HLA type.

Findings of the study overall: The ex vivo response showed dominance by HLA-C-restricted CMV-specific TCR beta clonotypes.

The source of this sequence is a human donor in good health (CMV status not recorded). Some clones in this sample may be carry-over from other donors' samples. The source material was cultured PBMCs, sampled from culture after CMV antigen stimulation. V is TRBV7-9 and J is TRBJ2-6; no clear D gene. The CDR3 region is CASSLGPGGANVLTF. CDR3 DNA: TGTGCCAGCAGCTTAGGGCCCGGGGGGGCCAACGTCCTGACTTTC.